This paragraph reports one TCR beta chain. Only in-frame clones appear in the TCRdb table, and some are missing; sequencing was by immunoSEQ multiplex PCR. The table has about 190,000 clones, less than 85% seen once. This entry belongs to a study of blood T cell repertoires in COVID-19. Trimming stripped 0 bases from V and 0 bases from J, with 6 bases between. This CDR3 spans 14 amino acids. Germline CDR1 and CDR2: SGHRS and YFSETQ. The J gene is TRBJ1-2, the V gene TRBV5-1; D is unresolved. The clonotype comes from a woman aged 25-40 years who had recovered from COVID-19. Sequencing input: PBMCs or T cells enriched from blood (not recorded which). The CDR3 nucleotides are TGCGCCAGCAGCTTGGGGGGAGCTAACTATGGCTACACCTTC. This sequence encodes CASSLGGANYGYTF.